This T cell receptor beta chain was sequenced in a study of early T cells in non-severe SARS-CoV-2 infection. At least ten counts were recorded for this clonotype. Unique molecular identifiers were added to individual cDNA molecules. One entry per CDR3 protein, called by TCRdb with MiXCR from the 5' RACE reads. The table shows roughly 60,000 distinct CDR3 sequences, with roughly 8% occurring only once. V gave up 8 bases and J gave up 0 bases, with 14 bases separating them. Germline loops: CDR1 SNHLY, CDR2 FYNNEI. The CDR3 sequence is 15 residues long. V usage is TRBV2 and J usage is TRBJ2-1; possible D gene TRBD2, 5 bases. The sequenced sample consisted of whole blood. The clonotype originates from an adult who was a healthcare worker with PCR-confirmed SARS-CoV-2 infection or an uninfected control (not recorded which). CDR3 nucleotides: TGTGCCAGCGGGTCTGAGCGGAGCTCCTACAATGAGCAGTTCTTC. This sequence encodes CASGSERSSYNEQFF.